The following is a TCR beta chain sequence with its context. The antigen remains unidentified. This record comes from a study of beta chain features in type 1 diabetes. Findings of the study overall: Reduced insertions and increased deletions marked VDJ junctions in type 1 diabetes patients. PCR might favor shorter templates, but any such skew would affect patients and controls equally.

Expressed TCRB transcripts were sequenced after all isolated RNA was converted to cDNA. Data came from immunoSEQ multiplex PCR; TCRdb stores just in-frame clones and leaves some out. Here the sample spans hundreds of thousands of clones, less than 20% being singletons. This CDR3 comprises 15 residues. Germline V CDR1 and CDR2: MNHNS, SASEGT. V lost 8 bases to trimming and J lost 4 bases, with 18 bases between them. The genes are TRBV6-1 and TRBJ1-5; D not certain. Sequencing was performed on naive CD4+ T cells from blood. This clonotype was sampled from a man aged 18 to 30 in good health. CDR3 sequence (DNA): TGTGCCAGCCGATCTCGGAATTGGGTGAATCAGCCCCAGCATTTT. Translated, it gives CASRSRNWVNQPQHF.